This T cell receptor beta chain is from a study of blood T cell repertoires in COVID-19. About the research overall: COVID-19 samples, acute and convalescent, were from the United States, Italy and Spain. T cells, B-cell-depleted T cells, or PBMCs provided the cDNA or gDNA that served as material.

Study processing details: Estimation of nucleated cell counts relied on the amplification of reference gene primers. Only in-frame clones appear in the TCRdb table, and some are missing; sequencing was by immunoSEQ multiplex PCR. For V, J and clone size, that table is used; D and trimming come from the DNA. The data contain roughly 250,000 clones, roughly 80% of them singletons. The sample comprised peripheral blood. The receptor was isolated from a woman of 80 years or more with acute or convalescent COVID-19.

CDR3 bases: TGTGCCAGCAGCCGGGACAGGGTGAGCTACACCTTC. Protein: CASSRDRVSYTF. This chain links TRBV14 with TRBJ1-2; 9 bases match TRBD1. The germline V gene encodes CDR1 SGHDN and CDR2 FVKESK. CDR3 length: 12 residues. V shed 4 bases and J 9 bases; nucleotides not matched to a gene: 3. The full variable domain, in which reference TRBV14 and TRBJ1-2 provide the parts outside the CDR3, is EAGVTQFPSHSVIEKGQTVTLRCDPISGHDNLYWYRRVMGKEIKFLLHFVKESKQDESGMPNNRFLAERTGGTYSTLKVQPAELEDSGVYFCASSRDRVSYTFGSGTRLTVV.